This entry describes one T cell receptor beta chain. Its antigen is unidentified. Germline values: CDR1 SGHRS, CDR2 YFSETQ. The CDR3 covers 19 residues. The germline V and J ends were trimmed by 0 bases and 0 bases, with 19 bases remaining between them. These data originate in a study of cytomegalovirus exposure and HLA in healthy donors. Overall study results and limits: CMV antigen specificity of a few CMV-associated chains was confirmed in vitro. Cytomegalovirus status, reportedly, was diagnosed with high specificity and sensitivity by the classifier.

Measured with immunoSEQ multiplex PCR; TCRdb has only the in-frame clones, and not every one. The sample records approximately 120,000 clones, 70% to 90% being singletons. The receptor comes from a woman aged 18-29 years in good health and CMV-seronegative. The chain uses TRBV5-1 and TRBJ2-4, with a weak D call TRBD2 (7 bases). The sample was PBMCs. CDR3 region: CASSLEFRGGSLAKNIQYF. CDR3 sequence (DNA): TGCGCCAGCAGCTTGGAATTTCGCGGGGGCTCATTAGCCAAAAACATTCAGTACTTC.